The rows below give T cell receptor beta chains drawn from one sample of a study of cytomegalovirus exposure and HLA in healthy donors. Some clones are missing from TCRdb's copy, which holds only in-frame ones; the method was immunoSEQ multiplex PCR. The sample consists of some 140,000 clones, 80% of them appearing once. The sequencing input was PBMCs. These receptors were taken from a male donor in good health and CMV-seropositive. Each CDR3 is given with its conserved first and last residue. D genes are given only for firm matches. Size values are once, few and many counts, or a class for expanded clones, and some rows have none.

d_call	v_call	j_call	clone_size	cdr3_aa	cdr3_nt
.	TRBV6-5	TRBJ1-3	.	CASNAQGRSGNTIYF	TGTGCCAGCAACGCGCAGGGTCGCTCTGGAAACACCATATATTTT
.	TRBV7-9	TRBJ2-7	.	CASSLSGQEAYEQYF	TGTGCCAGCAGCTTGAGTGGGCAGGAAGCCTACGAGCAGTACTTC
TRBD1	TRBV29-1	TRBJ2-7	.	CSVEGWDRGQWEQYF	TGCAGCGTTGAGGGTTGGGACAGGGGGCAGTGGGAGCAGTACTTC
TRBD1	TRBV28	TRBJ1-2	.	CASSLQKQGFYGYTF	TGTGCCAGCAGTTTACAAAAACAGGGGTTCTATGGCTACACCTTC
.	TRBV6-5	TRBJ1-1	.	CASTHRVKDTEAFF	TGTGCCAGCACTCACAGGGTTAAGGACACTGAAGCTTTCTTT
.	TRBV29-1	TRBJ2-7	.	CSVEDRLTGHSYEQYF	TGCAGCGTTGAAGATCGATTGACAGGTCACTCCTACGAGCAGTACTTC
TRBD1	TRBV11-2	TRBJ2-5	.	CASSKHRGWETQYF	TGTGCCAGCAGCAAACACAGGGGTTGGGAGACCCAGTACTTC
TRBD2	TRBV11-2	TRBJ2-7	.	CASSVTSGGSYEQYF	TGTGCCAGCAGCGTCACTAGCGGGGGATCCTACGAGCAGTACTTC
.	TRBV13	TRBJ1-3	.	CASQPSSGNTIYF	TGTGCCAGCCAACCGAGCTCTGGAAACACCATATATTTT
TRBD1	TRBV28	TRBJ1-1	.	CASSNGDRGFLAFF	TGTGCCAGCAGTAATGGGGACAGGGGTTTTTTGGCTTTCTTT
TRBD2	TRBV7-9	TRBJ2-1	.	CASSTPGLAGTRGEQFF	TGTGCCAGCAGCACTCCGGGACTAGCGGGCACCCGGGGTGAGCAGTTCTTC
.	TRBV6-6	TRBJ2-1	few	CASKVLSTYNEQFF	TGTGCCAGCAAAGTGCTTTCTACCTACAATGAGCAGTTCTTC
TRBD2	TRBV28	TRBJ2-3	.	CASSLPQLLAGRDTQYF	TGTGCCAGCAGTTTGCCTCAACTGCTAGCGGGCCGGGATACGCAGTATTTT
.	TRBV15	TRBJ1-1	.	CATSRVRGNTEAFF	TGTGCCACCAGCAGAGTAAGGGGGAACACTGAAGCTTTCTTT
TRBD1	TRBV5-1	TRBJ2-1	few	CASRRTGLNEQFF	TGCGCCAGCCGCCGGACAGGGTTGAATGAGCAGTTCTTC
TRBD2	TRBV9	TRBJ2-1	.	CASSVFLAGANEQFF	TGTGCCAGCAGCGTATTTTTAGCGGGAGCGAATGAGCAGTTCTTC
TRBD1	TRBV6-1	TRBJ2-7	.	CASSEALRGGGEQYF	TGTGCCAGCAGTGAAGCGCTCCGAGGGGGCGGGGAGCAGTACTTC
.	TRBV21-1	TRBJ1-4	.	CASSKFAGGNEKLFF	.
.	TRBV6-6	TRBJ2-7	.	CASSYNGGSEQYF	TGTGCCAGCAGTTACAATGGAGGGAGCGAGCAGTACTTC
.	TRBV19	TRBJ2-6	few	CASSITRLGGANVLTF	TGTGCCAGTAGTATCACCCGACTAGGAGGGGCCAACGTCCTGACTTTC
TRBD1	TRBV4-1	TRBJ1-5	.	CASSQGREGGSQPQHF	TGCGCCAGCAGCCAAGGACGGGAAGGGGGCTCACAGCCCCAGCATTTT
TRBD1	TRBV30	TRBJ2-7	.	CAWAAPGQGGEQYF	TGTGCCTGGGCAGCCCCGGGACAGGGAGGCGAGCAGTACTTC
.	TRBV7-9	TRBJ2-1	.	CASSLRDLINNEQFF	TGTGCCAGCAGCTTAAGGGACTTGATTAACAATGAGCAGTTCTTC
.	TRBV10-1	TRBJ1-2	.	CASSEGTSYGYTF	TGCGCCAGCAGTGAAGGGACAAGCTATGGCTACACCTTC
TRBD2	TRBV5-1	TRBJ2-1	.	CASSKKVGGGPGNEQFF	TGCGCCAGCAGCAAAAAAGTGGGGGGAGGGCCTGGAAATGAGCAGTTCTTC
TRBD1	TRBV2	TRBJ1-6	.	CASTTGQGAYNSPLHF	TGTGCCAGCACAACGGGACAGGGGGCCTATAATTCACCCCTCCACTTT
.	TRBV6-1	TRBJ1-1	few	CASAWSNTEAFF	TGTGCCAGCGCATGGAGTAACACTGAAGCTTTCTTT
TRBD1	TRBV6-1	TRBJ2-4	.	CASSRDRENIQYF	TGTGCCAGCAGTAGAGACAGGGAGAACATTCAGTACTTC
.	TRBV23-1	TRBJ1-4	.	CASSQSSGGLAEKLFF	TGCGCCAGCAGTCAATCCAGCGGCGGGTTGGCGGAAAAACTGTTTTTT